This record concerns one T cell receptor beta chain sequence. cDNA prepared by RNA extraction and subsequent reverse transcription served as the template for sequencing. TCRdb's copy holds only in-frame clones and misses some; the assay was immunoSEQ multiplex PCR. The sample contains about 210,000 clones, roughly 40% of which appear only once. This CDR3 is built from 13 residues. Between the trimmed V and J ends, which lost 4 bases and 3 bases, there was a span of 10 bases. From germline, CDR1 is MNHEY and CDR2 SMNVEV (reference sequence). Treatment here: oral pan-JAK inhibitor, 5-10 mg twice daily. This specimen belongs to a study of CD8+ T cells in alopecia areata.

Sequenced material: CD4+ T cells sorted from blood, taken at approximately week 39, from a patient treated with tofacitinib. The receptor's source is a human donor with alopecia areata. The chain joins TRBV27 to TRBJ2-7, with D possibly being TRBD1 (5 bases). The CDR3, as DNA: TGTGCCAGCAGTTGGGGCAGACACTACGAGCAGTACTTC. It yields the protein CASSWGRHYEQYF.